A selection of T cell receptor beta chains follows, all from one sample in a study of shared clonotypes between healthy human individuals. Generated by immunoSEQ multiplex PCR, the TCRdb table keeps only in-frame clones and is missing some. The table has roughly 2 million clones, approximately 95% seen once. Sequencing was performed on naive CD8+ T cells sorted from blood. These receptors were obtained from a man aged 18 to 30 in good health. Both conserved end residues are part of each CDR3. The order of the fields is CDR3 DNA, CDR3 protein, D gene, J gene, V gene. A D gene is named only where the DNA matches it firmly.

cdr3_nt: TGTGCCAGCAGCCACCTAGGCGGGGGGGCCCCTTCGCTTTCCTACGAGCAGTACTTC
cdr3_aa: CASSHLGGGAPSLSYEQYF
d_call: TRBD2
j_call: TRBJ2-7
v_call: TRBV7-9

cdr3_nt: TGCGCCAGCAGCCAAGATATCGTCTCTAACGGGTACAATGAGCAGTTCTTC
cdr3_aa: CASSQDIVSNGYNEQFF
d_call: NA
j_call: TRBJ2-1
v_call: TRBV4-3

cdr3_nt: TGTGCCAGCAGCCAAGATGCAGGAGGTGGAATGAACACTGAAGCTTTCTTT
cdr3_aa: CASSQDAGGGMNTEAFF
d_call: NA
j_call: TRBJ1-1
v_call: TRBV14

cdr3_nt: TGCAGCGTTATCCCGACTAGCGGGAGGCTAACCGGGGAGCTGTTTTTT
cdr3_aa: CSVIPTSGRLTGELFF
d_call: TRBD2
j_call: TRBJ2-2
v_call: TRBV29-1

cdr3_nt: TGTGCCAGCAGTACCACAGGGGGCGAATACGAGCAGTACTTC
cdr3_aa: CASSTTGGEYEQYF
d_call: TRBD1
j_call: TRBJ2-7
v_call: TRBV28

cdr3_nt: TGTGCCAGCAGTCCCTCCCTGGGGCCCCACCCATACGAGCAGTACTTC
cdr3_aa: CASSPSLGPHPYEQYF
d_call: NA
j_call: TRBJ2-7
v_call: TRBV27

cdr3_nt: TGCGCCAGCAGCCAAGTCCCGGGACTAGCGGATGCCTACAATGAGCAGTTCTTC
cdr3_aa: CASSQVPGLADAYNEQFF
d_call: TRBD2
j_call: TRBJ2-1
v_call: TRBV4-1

cdr3_nt: TGTGCCAGCATGCCGGGACTAGCGGGAAGAACCGGGGAGCTGTTTTTT
cdr3_aa: CASMPGLAGRTGELFF
d_call: TRBD2
j_call: TRBJ2-2
v_call: TRBV11-1

cdr3_nt: TGTGCCAGTAGCTTGGGGTCACTCACCGGGGAGCTGTTTTTT
cdr3_aa: CASSLGSLTGELFF
d_call: NA
j_call: TRBJ2-2
v_call: TRBV19

cdr3_nt: TGTGCCAGCAGCTTTCCCACTAGCGGAGTGCCCACAGATACGCAGTATTTT
cdr3_aa: CASSFPTSGVPTDTQYF
d_call: TRBD2
j_call: TRBJ2-3
v_call: TRBV7-2

cdr3_nt: TGTGCCAGCAGCCAGACAGGGCTTGAAGCTTTCTTT
cdr3_aa: CASSQTGLEAFF
d_call: TRBD1
j_call: TRBJ1-1
v_call: TRBV6-6

cdr3_nt: TGTGCCAGCAGTTACGTCCTCACCAATGAGCAGTTCTTC
cdr3_aa: CASSYVLTNEQFF
d_call: NA
j_call: TRBJ2-1
v_call: TRBV6-5

cdr3_nt: TGTGCCAGCAGTGAGGCGACTACCTACGAGCAGTACTTC
cdr3_aa: CASSEATTYEQYF
d_call: NA
j_call: TRBJ2-7
v_call: TRBV7-8

cdr3_nt: TGTGCCAGCAGTGACTCGGGGAGCACTGAAGCTTTCTTT
cdr3_aa: CASSDSGSTEAFF
d_call: NA
j_call: TRBJ1-1
v_call: TRBV6-4

cdr3_nt: TGTGCCAGCAGTTCCTATTGGCAGGATGAGCAGTTCTTC
cdr3_aa: CASSSYWQDEQFF
d_call: NA
j_call: TRBJ2-1
v_call: TRBV27

cdr3_nt: TGCGCCAGCAGCCAAGGCCCCGGGACAGGGTCGGGAAACACCATATATTTT
cdr3_aa: CASSQGPGTGSGNTIYF
d_call: TRBD1
j_call: TRBJ1-3
v_call: TRBV4-1

cdr3_nt: TGCAGCGTTGCCCCCTCACCCCTAGGAGGGGAGACCCAGTACTTC
cdr3_aa: CSVAPSPLGGETQYF
d_call: NA
j_call: TRBJ2-5
v_call: TRBV29-1

cdr3_nt: TGTGCCAGCAGCGTAGGAGCTGCCCCGAATGAGCAGTTCTTC
cdr3_aa: CASSVGAAPNEQFF
d_call: NA
j_call: TRBJ2-1
v_call: TRBV9